This entry describes one T cell receptor (beta chain). Generated by immunoSEQ multiplex PCR, the TCRdb table keeps only in-frame clones and is missing some. The data show about 2.4 million clones, more than 80% seen once. This record belongs to a study of shared clonotypes between healthy human individuals. Trimming took 8 bases from V and 3 from J; bases not matched to a gene: 10. CDR3 length equals 14 residues. CDR1 and CDR2 (germline): MRHNA, SNTAGT. This receptor was identified in a man aged 18 to 35 in good health. Sequencing was performed on naive CD4+ T cells sorted from blood. Documented subset: CD45RA+ positively selected. The chain carries TRBV6-4 and TRBJ2-7, with TRBD1 matching over 7 bases. The CDR3 bases are TGTGCCAGCGAAGACAGGGCCCCTTTCTACGAGCAGTACTTC. Translating gives CASEDRAPFYEQYF.